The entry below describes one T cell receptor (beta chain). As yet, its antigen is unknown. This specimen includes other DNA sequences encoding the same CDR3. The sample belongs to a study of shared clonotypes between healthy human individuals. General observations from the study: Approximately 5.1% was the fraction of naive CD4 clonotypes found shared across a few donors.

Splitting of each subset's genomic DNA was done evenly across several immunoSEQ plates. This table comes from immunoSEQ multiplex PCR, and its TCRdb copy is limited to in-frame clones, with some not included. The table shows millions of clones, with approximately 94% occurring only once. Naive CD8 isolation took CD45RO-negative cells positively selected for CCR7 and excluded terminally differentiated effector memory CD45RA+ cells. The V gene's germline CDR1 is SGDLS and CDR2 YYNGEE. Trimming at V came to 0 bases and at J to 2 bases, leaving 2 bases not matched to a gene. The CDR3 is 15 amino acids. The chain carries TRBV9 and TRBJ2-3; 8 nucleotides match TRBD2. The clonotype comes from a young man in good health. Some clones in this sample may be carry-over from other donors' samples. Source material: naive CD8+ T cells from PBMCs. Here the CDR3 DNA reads TGTGCCAGCAGCGTAGCGGGAGGGCACACAGATACGCAGTATTTT. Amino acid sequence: CASSVAGGHTDTQYF.